The 2 T cell receptor beta chains below come from one sample, sequenced in a study of monozygotic twins with inflammatory bowel disease. TCRdb re-called the 5' RACE reads and gives one entry per CDR3 protein, without DNA. The sample is made up of 300,000 to 400,000 distinct CDR3 sequences, and the top ten hold 2% to 2.5% of it. Source material: blood. The source is a human donor with ulcerative colitis or Crohn's disease, or a healthy co-twin of an affected twin (not recorded which).

The gene calls are TRBV6-1 and TRBJ2-1. Germline values: CDR1 MNHNS, CDR2 SASEGT. The CDR3 runs 11 residues. CDR3 sequence: CASSEANEQFF.

The V and J genes are TRBV5-1 and TRBJ1-1; TCRdb outputs TRBD1, but without DNA this stays unchecked. Germline CDR1 SGHRS, CDR2 YFSETQ. The CDR3 totals 15 residues. CDR3: CASSLIDRGNTEAFF.